Presented here are 11 T cell receptor beta chains from one specimen sequenced in a study of cytomegalovirus exposure and HLA in healthy donors (dated by TCRdb to between 2016 and 2019). The library was prepared using the immunoSEQ multiplex PCR assay. The multiplex PCR relied on a mix of 60 forward primers for TCR Vbeta segments and 13 reverse primers for TCR Jbeta segments. As stored in TCRdb, this immuneACCESS dataset retains in-frame rearrangements with V and J assigned. A fraction of the clones does not appear; measured against another copy, unresolved V genes explain less than half of the discrepancy, and the remainder lacks a known reason. This sample gives more than 150,000 clones in total; roughly 77% of them show up just once. The ten largest make up about 1.9% of the sample. The sample comprised PBMCs. The receptor source for this set is a woman aged 30 to 39 in good health and CMV-seronegative.

This clone has a handful of counts. This chain uses TRBV4-1 with TRBJ2-1, with D possibly matching TRBD1 (5 bases). V was shortened by 1 base and J by 8 bases, with 15 bases between the two germline ends. CDR1 and CDR2 from the germline V gene are MGHRA and YSYEKL. This CDR3 spans 15 amino acids. The CDR3 DNA sequence: TGCGCCAGCAGCCAAGTCTGGAAGGGGCTAGATGAGCAGTTCTTC. Its protein product is CASSQVWKGLDEQFF.

In this sample, this clone turned up a few times. The chain links TRBV2 to TRBJ2-5, with TRBD2 as a possible D gene (7 bases). The V end lost 7 bases, the J end lost 2 bases, and 17 bases lay between the germline ends. The germline CDR1 and CDR2 sequences are SNHLY and FYNNEI. The CDR3 runs 15 residues. The CDR3 reads CASTPDSGIQETQYF. Written as DNA, the CDR3 is TGTGCCAGCACCCCGGACAGCGGGATTCAAGAGACCCAGTACTTC.

The chain joins TRBV9 to TRBJ2-2, with TRBD1 identical over 12 bases. CDR1 and CDR2 from the germline V gene are SGDLS and YYNGEE. The CDR3 is 17 amino acids. The junction had 7 bases not matched to a gene; V was cut back by 0 bases and J by 7 bases. The CDR3 sequence is CASSVEGTGGAGGELFF. Written as DNA, the CDR3 is TGTGCCAGCAGCGTAGAGGGGACAGGGGGCGCGGGCGGGGAGCTGTTTTTT.

This chain uses TRBV11-3 with TRBJ2-5; D unresolved. Per germline, CDR1 SGHNT and CDR2 YENEEA. Trimming cost V 3 bases and J 1 base, with 6 bases left between them. The CDR3 totals 13 residues. CDR3 nucleotides: TGTGCCAGCAGCTTCGCCAGCCAAGAGACCCAGTACTTC. Translating gives CASSFASQETQYF.

This chain connects TRBV15 to TRBJ2-3, with D perhaps TRBD1 or TRBD2 (6 bases each). The CDR3 covers 15 residues. The ends were cut back, 4 bases at V and 0 bases at J, with 11 bases in the middle. Germline CDR1 LNHNV, CDR2 YYDKDF (reference sequence). CDR3 bases: TGTGCCACCAGCAAAGAGGGGGGAAGCACAGATACGCAGTATTTT. Its protein is CATSKEGGSTDTQYF.

The gene calls are TRBV21-1 and TRBJ2-5; the table's D gene call, TRBD2, was not cross checked with the DNA. TRBV21-1 represents a pseudogene. CDR3 length: 16 residues. The CDR3 sequence is CASSKVLAGQQETQYF. DNA for the CDR3: TGTGCCAGCAGCAAAGTCCTAGCGGGGCAACAAGAGACCCAGTACTTC.

This rearrangement joins TRBV7-9 to TRBJ1-1; 7 nucleotides align to TRBD1. The CDR3 runs to 18 residues. Unmatched junction bases numbered 15, after V lost 4 bases and J lost 1 base. The V gene's germline CDR1 is SEHNR and CDR2 FQNEAQ (reference sequence). This CDR3 is CASSSTITGTATNTEAFF. The DNA for the CDR3 is TGTGCCAGCAGCTCGACTATCACCGGGACAGCCACGAACACTGAAGCTTTCTTT.

The chain employs TRBV10-2 and TRBJ2-5; D might be TRBD2 (5 bases). The CDR3 sequence is 11 residues long. Trimming pared 7 bases from V and 7 bases from J, leaving 10 bases between. Germline values: CDR1 WSHSY, CDR2 SAAADI. The CDR3 spells CASIDRGTQYF. CDR3 DNA sequence: TGCGCCAGCATCGACCGGGGGACCCAGTACTTC.

CDR3: CASSSAGGRAETQYF. CDR3 DNA sequence: TGTGCCAGCAGCTCCGCGGGGGGGCGGGCAGAGACCCAGTACTTC. This sequence joins TRBV21-1 and TRBJ2-5; the listed D gene, TRBD2, was not tested against the DNA. TRBV21-1 is recorded as a pseudogene. The CDR3 has 15 residues.

The V call is TRBV7-8, the J call TRBJ2-3, with D perhaps matching TRBD2 (6 bases). V gave up 1 base and J gave up 1 base, with 15 bases separating them. Germline CDR1 is SGHVS and CDR2 is FQNEAQ. This CDR3 is 17 amino acids long. CDR3 loop: CASSLGAWASGTDTQYF. CDR3 sequence (DNA): TGTGCCAGCAGCTTAGGTGCCTGGGCTAGCGGCACAGATACGCAGTATTTT.

Only a few counts were recorded for this clone. This chain joins TRBV30 and TRBJ2-5; D gene ambiguous. The CDR3 length is 15 residues. Germline CDR1 reads GTSNPN; CDR2 reads SVGIG (reference sequence). V gave up 0 bases and J gave up 4 bases, with 15 bases separating them. The CDR3 DNA reads TGTGCCTGGAGTGTGGCAACCTCTCTTGGAGAGACCCAGTACTTC. Amino acid sequence: CAWSVATSLGETQYF.